The present entry profiles one T cell receptor beta chain with its context. Its antigen remains unidentified. This specimen belongs to a study of cytomegalovirus exposure and HLA in healthy donors. Findings and caveats of the study: Using a false discovery rate of 0.05, a later analysis showed that about 16,000 TCR beta sequences were associated with HLA alleles. The likely explanation for a cluster of highly shared sequence variants was sequencing artifact. Presence/absence analyses supposed approximately even sequencing depth among donors.

V was pared by 0 bases and J by 6 bases, with 17 bases between. CDR3 length equals 17 residues. CDR1 LNHNV and CDR2 YYDKDF come from the germline V gene (reference sequence). The PCR used 60 Vbeta and 13 Jbeta primers. Measured with immunoSEQ multiplex PCR; TCRdb has only the in-frame clones, and not every one. The sample includes around 180,000 clones, more than 70% seen only once; the top ten take 0.2% to 0.3%. The chain has TRBV15 and TRBJ2-2, with a tentative D call TRBD2 (7 bases). This TCR was recovered from a boy aged 5 to 17 in good health and CMV-seronegative. The specimen sequenced was PBMCs. In DNA form, the CDR3 reads TGTGCCACCAGCAGAGAAAAGAAGGGGGGGTTCCCCGGGGAGCTGTTTTTT. Translated: CATSREKKGGFPGELFF.